This paragraph covers one T cell receptor beta chain sequence. Antigen: not known. The record originates from a study of blood T cells in healthy people across ages. Study-level findings and limits: Roughly linearly, TCR beta diversity per million T cells fell as age increased. Greater diversity and more naive CD4+ cells were seen in long-lived donors than in aged donors.

The study isolated at least 6.5 million PBMCs from each sample. In germline, CDR1 is SGDLS, CDR2 YYNGEE. V trimming: 0 bases; J trimming: 7 bases; junction bases outside the gene matches: 9. The CDR3 contains 18 residues. A J-beta primer mix and a sample-barcoded 5' primer were used in a second PCR of about 7 to 12 cycles. TCRdb independently ran MiXCR on the 5' RACE reads; one entry per CDR3 protein. The table records fewer than 1,000,000 distinct CDR3 sequences, about 42% of them present only once. The rearrangement uses TRBV9 and TRBJ2-1; 14 bases fit TRBD2. This TCR was sampled from a man in his sixties in good health. Sequences were obtained from blood. CDR3 residues: CASSVAIPTSGGGNEQFF. DNA of the CDR3: TGTGCCAGCAGCGTAGCTATTCCGACTAGCGGGGGGGGAAATGAGCAGTTCTTC.